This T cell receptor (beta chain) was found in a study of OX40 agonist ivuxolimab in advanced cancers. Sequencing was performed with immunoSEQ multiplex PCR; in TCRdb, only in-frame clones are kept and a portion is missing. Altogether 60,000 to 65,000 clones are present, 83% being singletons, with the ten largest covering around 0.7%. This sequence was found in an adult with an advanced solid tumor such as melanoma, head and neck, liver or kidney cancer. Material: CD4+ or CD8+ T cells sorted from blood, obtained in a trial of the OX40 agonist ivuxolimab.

CDR3 sequence (DNA): TGTGCCAGCAGCCGAACTTCTACCTACGAGCAGTACTTC. Translation gives CASSRTSTYEQYF. The chain joins TRBV7-2 to TRBJ2-7, with D unclear. There are 13 residues in the CDR3. Trimming pared 5 bases from V and 2 bases from J, leaving 10 bases between. Germline V gives CDR1 SGHTA, CDR2 FQGNSA.